This T cell receptor beta chain comes out of a study of post-analysis software for immune sequencing data. Notes on the study in general: Normalized Chao1 diversity was significantly reduced in patients versus controls. Five TRBV segments, TRBV5-6, TRBV5-1 and TRBV20-1 among them, were found more frequent in patients than controls.

In the case of this clonotype: Its antigen is unknown.

Unique-molecular-identifier-tagged TCR beta cDNA libraries were used. TCRdb passed the PCR reads through MiXCR, listing each CDR3 protein once. The sample shows roughly 600,000 distinct CDR3 sequences, around 40% of them seen only once. V was clipped by 0 bases and J by 1 base; unmatched bases: 6. CDR3 length: 17 residues. Germline values: CDR1 MNHNY, CDR2 SVGAGI (reference sequence). The J gene is TRBJ2-5, the V gene TRBV6-6, with 9 bases lining up with TRBD1. Source material: blood. The sequence derives from a girl between 5 and 17 years old with multiple sclerosis. This chain's CDR3 is CASSYSIETGGQETQYF. The DNA of the CDR3 is TGTGCCAGCAGTTACTCGATCGAGACAGGGGGCCAAGAGACCCAGTACTTC.